Below, one T cell receptor (beta chain) is given with its context. This record comes from a study of cytomegalovirus exposure and HLA in healthy donors. The PCR used 60 Vbeta and 13 Jbeta primers. TCRdb keeps only in-frame clones here, not all; method: immunoSEQ multiplex PCR. The sample records 150,000 to 200,000 clones, around 78% being singletons. This CDR3 is built from 15 residues. Germline values: CDR1 LNHDA, CDR2 SQIVND (reference sequence). The V gene lost 3 bases and the J gene lost 2 bases, with 11 bases spanning the gap. The receptor was derived from a woman younger than 45 in good health and CMV-seropositive. Sequencing input: PBMCs. The chain links TRBV19 to TRBJ1-5; possible D gene TRBD1, 5 bases. This CDR3 reads CASSMSRVGNQPQHF. The CDR3 nucleotides are TGTGCCAGTAGTATGTCCAGGGTGGGCAATCAGCCCCAGCATTTT.